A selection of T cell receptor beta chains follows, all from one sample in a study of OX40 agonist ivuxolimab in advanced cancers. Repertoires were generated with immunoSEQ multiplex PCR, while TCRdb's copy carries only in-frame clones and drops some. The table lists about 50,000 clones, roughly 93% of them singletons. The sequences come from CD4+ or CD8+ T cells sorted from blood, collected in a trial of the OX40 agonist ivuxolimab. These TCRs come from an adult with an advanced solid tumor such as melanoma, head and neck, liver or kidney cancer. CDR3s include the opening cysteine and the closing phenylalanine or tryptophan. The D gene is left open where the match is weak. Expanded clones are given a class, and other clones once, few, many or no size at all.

CDR3 protein: CASSPGQGRTEAFF; CDR3 DNA: TGTGCCAGCAGCCCAGGACAGGGGAGGACTGAAGCTTTCTTT; clone size: -; D gene: TRBD1; V gene: TRBV7-6; J gene: TRBJ1-1
CDR3 protein: CASSIGGEYNQPQHF; CDR3 DNA: TGTGCCAGTAGTATTGGGGGGGAGTACAATCAGCCCCAGCATTTT; clone size: -; D gene: -; V gene: TRBV19; J gene: TRBJ1-5
CDR3 protein: CASSTDRERVYGYTF; CDR3 DNA: TGTGCCAGCAGCACCGACCGGGAAAGGGTCTATGGCTACACCTTC; clone size: -; D gene: -; V gene: TRBV9; J gene: TRBJ1-2
CDR3 protein: CASSPRVAGVGEQFF; CDR3 DNA: TGTGCCAGCAGCCCCCGGGTAGCGGGGGTTGGAGAGCAGTTCTTC; clone size: once; D gene: TRBD2; V gene: TRBV13; J gene: TRBJ2-1
CDR3 protein: CASSLSPSGSSYEQYF; CDR3 DNA: TGTGCCAGCAGTTTATCCCCCAGCGGGAGCTCCTACGAGCAGTACTTC; clone size: once; D gene: TRBD2; V gene: TRBV27; J gene: TRBJ2-7
CDR3 protein: CASSLGVRGQYF; CDR3 DNA: TGTGCCAGCAGCTTAGGGGTCAGGGGGCAGTATTTT; clone size: -; D gene: -; V gene: TRBV7-9; J gene: TRBJ2-3
CDR3 protein: CASSQNPGNYNSPLHF; CDR3 DNA: TGCGCCAGCAGCCAAAATCCAGGGAACTATAATTCACCCCTCCACTTT; clone size: -; D gene: -; V gene: TRBV4-1; J gene: TRBJ1-6
CDR3 protein: CASSAKPLTTSGILCDYEQYF; CDR3 DNA: TGTGCCAGCAGCGCAAAACCTCTAACGACTAGCGGGATTCTCTGCGACTACGAGCAGTACTTC; clone size: -; D gene: -; V gene: TRBV21-1; J gene: TRBJ2-7
CDR3 protein: CASVTIEGWEAFF; CDR3 DNA: TGTGCCAGTGTTACGATTGAAGGTTGGGAAGCTTTCTTT; clone size: -; D gene: -; V gene: TRBV19; J gene: TRBJ1-1
CDR3 protein: CASRRSSGRLSNEQFF; CDR3 DNA: TGTGCCAGCCGCCGCTCTAGCGGGAGGTTGTCGAATGAGCAGTTCTTC; clone size: -; D gene: TRBD2; V gene: TRBV28; J gene: TRBJ2-1
CDR3 protein: CASSQGLAQTYEQYF; CDR3 DNA: TGCGCCAGCAGCCAGGGACTAGCACAAACCTACGAGCAGTACTTC; clone size: -; D gene: TRBD2; V gene: TRBV4-1; J gene: TRBJ2-7
CDR3 protein: CASSKGGRVPGSGNTIYF; CDR3 DNA: TGTGCCAGCAGCAAAGGGGGGAGGGTCCCAGGCTCTGGAAACACCATATATTTT; clone size: -; D gene: -; V gene: TRBV21-1; J gene: TRBJ1-3
CDR3 protein: CASSLYAGGYNEQFF; CDR3 DNA: TGTGCCAGCAGTTTATATGCGGGGGGGTACAATGAGCAGTTCTTC; clone size: -; D gene: TRBD2; V gene: TRBV28; J gene: TRBJ2-1
CDR3 protein: CASSSEGRANSPLHF; CDR3 DNA: TGTGCCAGCAGCTCCGAGGGGAGGGCGAATTCACCCCTCCACTTT; clone size: -; D gene: -; V gene: TRBV5-6; J gene: TRBJ1-6
CDR3 protein: CASSLPGGGDEQYF; CDR3 DNA: TGTGCCAGCAGTTTACCCGGAGGGGGCGACGAGCAGTACTTC; clone size: -; D gene: -; V gene: TRBV28; J gene: TRBJ2-7
CDR3 protein: CASSEAAGGQETQYF; CDR3 DNA: TGTGCCAGCAGTGAAGCAGCGGGAGGGCAAGAGACCCAGTACTTC; clone size: few; D gene: TRBD2; V gene: TRBV6-1; J gene: TRBJ2-5
CDR3 protein: CASSLGRMHTEAFF; CDR3 DNA: TGTGCCAGCAGTTTAGGTCGCATGCACACTGAAGCTTTCTTT; clone size: -; D gene: -; V gene: TRBV28; J gene: TRBJ1-1
CDR3 protein: CASSFEAVLYNEQFF; CDR3 DNA: TGTGCCAGCAGTTTTGAGGCTGTCCTCTACAATGAGCAGTTCTTC; clone size: -; D gene: -; V gene: TRBV28; J gene: TRBJ2-1
CDR3 protein: CASSLWTKAPGANVLTF; CDR3 DNA: TGTGCCAGCAGCTTATGGACCAAGGCCCCTGGGGCCAACGTCCTGACTTTC; clone size: -; D gene: -; V gene: TRBV9; J gene: TRBJ2-6
CDR3 protein: CASSPSIAGTYEQYF; CDR3 DNA: TGCGCCAGCAGCCCTTCGATAGCGGGAACCTACGAGCAGTACTTC; clone size: once; D gene: TRBD2; V gene: TRBV4-3; J gene: TRBJ2-7
CDR3 protein: CASSPGTVYGYTF; CDR3 DNA: TGTGCCAGTAGTCCCGGGACGGTCTATGGCTACACCTTC; clone size: -; D gene: -; V gene: TRBV19; J gene: TRBJ1-2
CDR3 protein: CASSSGTNSYEQYF; CDR3 DNA: TGTGCCAGCAGTTCCGGGACAAATTCCTACGAGCAGTACTTC; clone size: -; D gene: -; V gene: TRBV27; J gene: TRBJ2-7
CDR3 protein: CASRAGQGVLPQHF; CDR3 DNA: TGTGCCAGCAGAGCGGGACAGGGAGTGCTCCCCCAGCATTTT; clone size: few; D gene: TRBD1; V gene: TRBV27; J gene: TRBJ1-5
CDR3 protein: CASSIIASRGEQFF; CDR3 DNA: TGTGCCAGTAGTATAATAGCCAGCAGGGGTGAGCAGTTCTTC; clone size: -; D gene: -; V gene: TRBV19; J gene: TRBJ2-1
CDR3 protein: CASSPSKEQGGETQYF; CDR3 DNA: TGTGCCAGCAGCCCATCAAAAGAACAGGGCGGGGAGACCCAGTACTTC; clone size: large; D gene: -; V gene: TRBV7-3; J gene: TRBJ2-5
CDR3 protein: CASDLDQETQYF; CDR3 DNA: TGTGCCAGCGACTTGGACCAAGAGACCCAGTACTTC; clone size: -; D gene: -; V gene: TRBV7-9; J gene: TRBJ2-5
CDR3 protein: CASSNSEQYF; CDR3 DNA: TGTGCCAGCAGTAATAGCGAGCAGTACTTC; clone size: -; D gene: -; V gene: TRBV6-1; J gene: TRBJ2-7
CDR3 protein: CASRALTSGSEVEQFF; CDR3 DNA: TGTGCCAGCAGGGCGTTGACTAGCGGGAGCGAAGTTGAGCAGTTCTTC; clone size: -; D gene: TRBD2; V gene: TRBV2; J gene: TRBJ2-1